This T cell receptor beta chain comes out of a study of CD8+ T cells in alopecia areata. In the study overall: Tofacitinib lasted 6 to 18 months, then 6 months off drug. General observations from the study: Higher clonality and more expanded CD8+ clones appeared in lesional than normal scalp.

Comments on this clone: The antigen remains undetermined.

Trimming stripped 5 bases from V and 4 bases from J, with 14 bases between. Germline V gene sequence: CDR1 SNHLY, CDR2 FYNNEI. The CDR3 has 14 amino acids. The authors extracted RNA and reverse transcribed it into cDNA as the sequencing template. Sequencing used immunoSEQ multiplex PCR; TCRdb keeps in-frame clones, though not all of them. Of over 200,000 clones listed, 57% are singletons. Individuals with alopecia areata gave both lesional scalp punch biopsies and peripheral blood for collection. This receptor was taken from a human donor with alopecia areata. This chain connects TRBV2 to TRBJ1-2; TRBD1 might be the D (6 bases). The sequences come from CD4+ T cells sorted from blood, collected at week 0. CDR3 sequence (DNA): TGTGCCAGCAGTCCCTCAGGGGTAACCTATGGCTACACCTTC. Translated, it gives CASSPSGVTYGYTF.